This is a list of T cell receptor beta chains from one sample in a study of beta chain features in type 1 diabetes. The protocol was immunoSEQ multiplex PCR, while the TCRdb copy is restricted to in-frame clones and leaves out a portion. The table lists a few hundred thousand clones, more than 11% of them singletons, with roughly 0.04% in the top ten. The specimen sequenced was naive CD4+ T cells from blood. The receptors were gathered from a man younger than 45 in good health. CDR3s include the opening cysteine and the closing phenylalanine or tryptophan. Fields, in order: D gene, clone size, J gene, V gene, CDR3 DNA, CDR3 protein. D genes are given only for firm matches. Expanded clones get a size class; other rows say once, few or many, or leave the size out.

>-|-|TRBJ1-4|TRBV29-1
TGCAGCGTGGGCCCCGTACTGGGTGAAAAACTGTTTTTT
CSVGPVLGEKLFF
>TRBD1|few|TRBJ2-1|TRBV14
TGTGCCAGCAGCCTCGGGACAGGGTATGAGCAGTTCTTC
CASSLGTGYEQFF
>-|-|TRBJ1-1|TRBV25-1
TGTGCCAGCACCCAAGGTGGGGGGCACGGTTTCTTT
CASTQGGGHGFF
>TRBD1|-|TRBJ2-5|TRBV25-1
TGTGCCAGCAGTGAACATACAGGGGACATCCAAGAGACCCAGTACTTC
CASSEHTGDIQETQYF
>-|-|TRBJ2-6|TRBV29-1
TGCAGCGTTGTAATTACGTCTGGGGCCAACGTCCTGACTTTC
CSVVITSGANVLTF
>-|many|TRBJ1-1|TRBV30
TGTGCCTGGAGTCAAGTGGGCACTGAAGCTTTCTTT
CAWSQVGTEAFF
>-|-|TRBJ1-5|TRBV19
TGTGCCAGTAGTATAGAACGGGGTCAGCCCCAGCATTTT
CASSIERGQPQHF
>TRBD1|few|TRBJ1-5|TRBV30
TGTGCCTGGAATCAGGGGGTCGGCAATCAGCCCCAGCATTTT
CAWNQGVGNQPQHF
>TRBD2|few|TRBJ2-3|TRBV7-2
TGTGCCAGCAGCTTCCCGACTAGCGGGACCGATACGCAGTATTTT
CASSFPTSGTDTQYF
>TRBD2|-|TRBJ2-3|TRBV30
TGTGCCTGGAGTGTGAGGACTAGGGGTTCTAAGCAGTATTTT
CAWSVRTRGSKQYF
>-|-|TRBJ1-6|TRBV7-8
TGTGCCAGCAGGGCTCGGGAGGGGAATTCACCCCTCCACTTT
CASRAREGNSPLHF
>-|few|TRBJ2-3|TRBV18
TGTGCCAGCTCAATATGGACTGAAACAGATACGCAGTATTTT
CASSIWTETDTQYF
>-|-|TRBJ1-2|TRBV7-9
TGTGCCAGCAGCTGGAGATATGGCTACACCTTC
CASSWRYGYTF
>-|-|TRBJ2-3|TRBV29-1
TGCAGCGTTGAGGGGGGGACAGTACGCACAGATACGCAGTATTTT
CSVEGGTVRTDTQYF
>-|-|TRBJ2-1|TRBV6-5
TGTGCCAGCAGTTACTCTAGGGGCAATGAGCAGTTCTTC
CASSYSRGNEQFF
>TRBD2|few|TRBJ2-1|TRBV18
TGTGCCAGCTCACCGTCCCAGCGGGGGGCGTGGAATGAGCAGTTCTTC
CASSPSQRGAWNEQFF
>-|-|TRBJ1-2|TRBV7-2
TGTGCCAGCAGCTTTGTCCCGAGGACTGGCCGATATGGCTACACCTTC
CASSFVPRTGRYGYTF
>-|few|TRBJ2-7|TRBV7-2
TGTGCCAGCAGCTTAGGGACCTCTAGTGTCGAGCAGTACTTC
CASSLGTSSVEQYF
>-|-|TRBJ2-1|TRBV18
TGTGCCAGCTCACCTCAACGGGAGTTTGAGCAGTTCTTC
CASSPQREFEQFF
>TRBD2|few|TRBJ2-3|TRBV7-2
TGTGCCAGCAGCTTAGTAGGACTAGCGGGGGGTAAAGATACGCAGTATTTT
CASSLVGLAGGKDTQYF
>-|few|TRBJ2-7|TRBV21-1
TGTGCCAGCAGTCATACCGGGACAGGGCCCTACGAGCAGTACTTC
CASSHTGTGPYEQYF
>TRBD2|-|TRBJ2-7|TRBV11-2
TGTGCCAGCAGCTTAGAGGCTAGCGGGGGATACGAGCAGTACTTC
CASSLEASGGYEQYF
>TRBD2|-|TRBJ2-5|TRBV5-1
TGCGCCAGCAGCTTTCTAGCGGGAGAGGAGACCCAGTACTTC
CASSFLAGEETQYF
>-|-|TRBJ2-1|TRBV13
TGTGCCAGCAGCTTATTGGGGAGCTCCTACAATGAGCAGTTCTTC
CASSLLGSSYNEQFF
>TRBD1|-|TRBJ1-3|TRBV30
TGTGCCTGGAGTACAGGGGACAGGGGACGCTCTGGAAACACCATATATTTT
CAWSTGDRGRSGNTIYF
>TRBD1|-|TRBJ1-2|TRBV29-1
TGCAGCGGTAGGGACAGCGACTATGGCTACACCTTC
CSGRDSDYGYTF